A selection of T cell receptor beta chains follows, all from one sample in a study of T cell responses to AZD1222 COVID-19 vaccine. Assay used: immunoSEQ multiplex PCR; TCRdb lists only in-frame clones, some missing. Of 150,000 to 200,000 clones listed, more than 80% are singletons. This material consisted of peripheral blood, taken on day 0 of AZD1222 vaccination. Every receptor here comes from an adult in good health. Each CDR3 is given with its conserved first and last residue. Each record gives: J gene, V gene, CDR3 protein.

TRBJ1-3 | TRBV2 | CASRPTNAPGNTIYF
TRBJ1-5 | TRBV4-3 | CASSQDRQANQPQHF
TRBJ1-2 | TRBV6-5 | CASSETRDYYGYTF
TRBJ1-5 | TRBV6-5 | CASNLQGNQPQHF
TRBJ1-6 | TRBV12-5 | CASAPEPGSPLHF
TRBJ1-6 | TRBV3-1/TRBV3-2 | CASSQGLVGSPLHF
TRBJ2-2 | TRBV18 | CASSPRTANTGELFF
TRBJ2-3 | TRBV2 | CASSLSTDTQYF
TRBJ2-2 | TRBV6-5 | CASSYSSGEYTGELFF
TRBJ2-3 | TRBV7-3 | CASSQGTSGGAYTDTQYF
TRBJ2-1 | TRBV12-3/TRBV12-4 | CASSSTREGEQFF